A selection of T cell receptor beta chains follows, all from one sample in a study of cytomegalovirus exposure and HLA in healthy donors. Profiled with immunoSEQ multiplex PCR; TCRdb holds only in-frame clones, not every one. The sample contains about 130,000 clones, around 85% of which appear only once. Material for sequencing was PBMCs. These receptor sequences come from a man younger than 35 in good health and CMV-seropositive. Each CDR3 is given with its conserved first and last residue. The D gene is left open where the match is weak. Not all rows give a size; the values are once, few, many and, for expanded clones, a class.

.,TRBV27,TRBJ2-1,.,TGTGCCAGCAGCCAAGAGGGGCCCGAAGGAGCGGGCCTGGGGGGATACAATGAGCAGTTCTTC,CASSQEGPEGAGLGGYNEQFF
.,TRBV27,TRBJ1-2,TRBD1,TGTGCCAGCAGAAATCCGGGACAGGGGGCTTTAGGCTACACCTTC,CASRNPGQGALGYTF
once,TRBV12-5,TRBJ2-7,.,TGTGCTAGTGGTTTGGTATCGGCAGGGGCCTACGAGCAGTACTTC,CASGLVSAGAYEQYF
once,TRBV12-5,TRBJ1-1,.,TGTGCTAGTGGCGGTAAGAACACTGAAGCTTTCTTT,CASGGKNTEAFF
.,TRBV10-2,TRBJ2-2,.,TGCGCCAGCAGTGAGCCGGGACACCCCTCGAACACCGGGGAGCTGTTTTTT,CASSEPGHPSNTGELFF
.,TRBV5-1,TRBJ2-7,TRBD2,TGCGCCAGCAGCTTGGGGACTAGCGGGACCTCCTACGAGCAGTACTTC,CASSLGTSGTSYEQYF
.,TRBV30,TRBJ1-1,TRBD1,TGTGCCTGGAGCCCCGGGACAGGGGCTGACACTGAAGCTTTCTTT,CAWSPGTGADTEAFF
.,TRBV18,TRBJ2-6,.,TGTGCCAGCTCACAGGGGGCTGGGGCCAACGTCCTGACTTTC,CASSQGAGANVLTF
.,TRBV7-9,TRBJ1-6,TRBD1,TGTGCCAGCAGCTCCGGGGACAGGACCAATTCACCCCTCCACTTT,CASSSGDRTNSPLHF
.,TRBV7-2,TRBJ2-7,.,TGTGCCAGCAGCTTAGTAGGGGGAGTTAGGGCCTACGAGCAGTACTTC,CASSLVGGVRAYEQYF
.,TRBV11-2,TRBJ2-5,TRBD2,TGTGCCAGCAGCTCAGCGGGGGTGTTAGGGGAGACCCAGTACTTC,CASSSAGVLGETQYF
.,TRBV12-5,TRBJ2-3,TRBD2,TGTGCTAGTGCTCCGGCCCGGGGACTAGCGGGAGGGCCACAAGATACGCAGTATTTT,CASAPARGLAGGPQDTQYF
.,TRBV4-3,TRBJ2-2,TRBD2,TGCGCCAGCAGCCAAGATAGCGGGGGGACTACCGGGGAGCTGTTTTTT,CASSQDSGGTTGELFF
few,TRBV7-2,TRBJ2-3,TRBD2,TGTGCCAGCAGCTTAAGTAGCGGGCGAGCAGATACGCAGTATTTT,CASSLSSGRADTQYF
.,TRBV2,TRBJ1-1,TRBD1,TGTGCCAGCAGAGATCTAGACAGGGCGAACACTGAAGCTTTCTTT,CASRDLDRANTEAFF
few,TRBV7-9,TRBJ1-1,.,TGTGCCAGCAGCTTAGGCGAGGTTGAAGCTTTCTTT,CASSLGEVEAFF
.,TRBV2,TRBJ2-2,.,TGTGCCAGCGCAAAAACAGGAAACACCGGGGAGCTGTTTTTT,CASAKTGNTGELFF
once,TRBV9,TRBJ2-1,TRBD2,TGTGCCAGCAGCGTTAGGACTAGCGCACGTAATGAGCAGTTCTTC,CASSVRTSARNEQFF
.,TRBV11-3,TRBJ2-7,.,TGTGCCAGCAGCTTAGGGTCCGGGGACGAGCAGTACTTC,CASSLGSGDEQYF
.,TRBV2,TRBJ2-1,TRBD1,TGTGCCAGCACTATGGGACAGGGTAACAATGAGCAGTTCTTC,CASTMGQGNNEQFF
.,TRBV5-4,TRBJ2-1,TRBD1,TGTGCCAGCAGCTTGGGAGGGAAGGGACAGGGGGGGAATGAGCAGTTCTTC,CASSLGGKGQGGNEQFF
few,TRBV7-2,TRBJ2-3,.,TGTGCCAGCAGCTTAGCGGCAGTCACAGATACGCAGTATTTT,CASSLAAVTDTQYF
once,TRBV6-4,TRBJ1-2,TRBD1,TGTGCCAGCAGTACCGGGACAGGGCCACATGGCTACACCTTC,CASSTGTGPHGYTF
.,TRBV7-8,TRBJ2-1,TRBD2,TGTGCCAGCAGCGCAGGACTAGCGGGAATTTACAATGAGCAGTTCTTC,CASSAGLAGIYNEQFF
.,TRBV6-5,TRBJ2-2,.,TGTGCCACCAACCAGGGGCGAACCGGGGAGCTGTTTTTT,CATNQGRTGELFF
.,TRBV18,TRBJ1-1,TRBD1,TGTGCCAGCCGTGGGACAGCGAGCAACACTGAAGCTTTCTTT,CASRGTASNTEAFF
once,TRBV19,TRBJ1-2,.,TGTGCCAGTAGTTTTGACCACAGGGCCACTAACTATGGCTACACCTTC,CASSFDHRATNYGYTF
.,TRBV5-1,TRBJ2-5,TRBD1,TGCGCCAGCAGCTTGGGGCAGGGGGCTTGGGAGACCCAGTACTTC,CASSLGQGAWETQYF
.,TRBV19,TRBJ2-1,TRBD1,TGTGCCAGTAAGGCAGGGACAGGGGCTTTACGTGACAATGAGCAGTTCTTC,CASKAGTGALRDNEQFF
.,TRBV5-5,TRBJ2-7,.,TGTGCCAGCAGCGTTGGGGGGTCACGCGAGCAGTACTTC,CASSVGGSREQYF
.,TRBV6-1,TRBJ2-3,TRBD2,TGTGCCAGCGAGGGGACTAGCGGGAGCACAGATACGCAGTATTTT,CASEGTSGSTDTQYF
.,TRBV18,TRBJ1-4,.,TGTGCCAGCTCAAAAGAGGCTGAAAAACTGTTTTTT,CASSKEAEKLFF
.,TRBV7-2,TRBJ2-5,.,TGTGCCAGCAGCTTAAACAGCCTAAAAGAGACCCAGTACTTC,CASSLNSLKETQYF
.,TRBV7-9,TRBJ2-1,.,TGTGCCAGCAGCTTAGCCCAGTACAATGAGCAGTTCTTC,CASSLAQYNEQFF
.,TRBV14,TRBJ2-3,.,TGTGCCAGCAGCCGAGGGACTGTAGCATGGGGTACAGATACGCAGTATTTT,CASSRGTVAWGTDTQYF
.,TRBV4-1,TRBJ1-6,.,TGCGCCAGCAGCCAAGAGTCACTGAATAATTCACCCCTCCACTTT,CASSQESLNNSPLHF
.,TRBV2,TRBJ1-2,TRBD1,TGTGCCAGCAGACGACAGGGTATCATAGTTTGCACCTTC,CASRRQGIIVCTF
.,TRBV18,TRBJ2-1,TRBD2,TGTGCCAGCTCAACCCTAGCGGGAGGTGGCAATGAGCAGTTCTTC,CASSTLAGGGNEQFF
few,TRBV6-1,TRBJ2-7,TRBD1,TGTGCCAGCAGTACAGGGGGTTACGAGCAGTACTTC,CASSTGGYEQYF
.,TRBV19,TRBJ2-2,.,TGTGCCAGTAGTATCAACGTCGCGACCGGGGAGCTGTTTTTT,CASSINVATGELFF
.,TRBV12-2,TRBJ2-7,.,TGTGCAAGTCGCTCTACGGACAGGGATGACTACGAGCAGTACTTC,CASRSTDRDDYEQYF
few,TRBV7-9,TRBJ2-7,TRBD1,TGTTCCAGCAGCTCGACAGGGGCCTACGAGCAGTACTTC,CSSSSTGAYEQYF
.,TRBV9,TRBJ2-3,.,TGTGCCAGCAGCGTAGGAACTCGCACAGATACGCAGTATTTT,CASSVGTRTDTQYF
.,TRBV11-2,TRBJ2-3,.,TGTGCCAGCAGCTCAACAGATACGCAGTATTTT,CASSSTDTQYF
.,TRBV19,TRBJ2-7,TRBD2,TGTGCCAGTAGTCTAAGAGCGGGGCCGTCCTACGAGCAGTACTTC,CASSLRAGPSYEQYF